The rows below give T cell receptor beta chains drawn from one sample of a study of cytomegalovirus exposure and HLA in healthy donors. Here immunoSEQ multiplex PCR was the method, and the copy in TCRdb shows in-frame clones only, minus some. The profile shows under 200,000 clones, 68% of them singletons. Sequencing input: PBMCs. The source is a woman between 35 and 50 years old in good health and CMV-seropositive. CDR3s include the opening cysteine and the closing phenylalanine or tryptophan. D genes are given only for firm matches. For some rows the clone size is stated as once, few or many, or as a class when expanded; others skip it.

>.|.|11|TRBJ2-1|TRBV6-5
CASRAGPVAFF
TGTGCCAGCAGGGCGGGGCCGGTAGCGTTCTTC
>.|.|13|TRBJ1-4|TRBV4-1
CASRGLVNEKLFF
TGCGCCAGCAGAGGACTTGTTAATGAAAAACTGTTTTTT
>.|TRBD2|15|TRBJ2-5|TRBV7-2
CASSLGLAGVETQYF
TGTGCCAGCAGCTTAGGACTAGCGGGAGTGGAGACCCAGTACTTC
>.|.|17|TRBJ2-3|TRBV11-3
CASSLDGVGVGTDTQYF
TGTGCCAGCAGCTTAGATGGGGTCGGGGTGGGCACAGATACGCAGTATTTT
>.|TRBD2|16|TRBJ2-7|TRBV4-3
CASSQDRAGGPDEQYF
TGCGCCAGCAGCCAAGACCGAGCGGGAGGGCCAGACGAGCAGTACTTC
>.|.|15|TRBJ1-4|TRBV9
CASSVDRGTNEKLFF
TGTGCCAGCAGCGTAGATAGGGGAACTAATGAAAAACTGTTTTTT
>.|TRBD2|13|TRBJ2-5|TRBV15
CATSSGGQETQYF
TGTGCCACCAGCTCGGGAGGTCAAGAGACCCAGTACTTC
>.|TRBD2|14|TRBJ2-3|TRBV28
CASSSTGRTDTQYF
TGTGCCAGCAGTTCGACCGGGAGGACAGATACGCAGTATTTT
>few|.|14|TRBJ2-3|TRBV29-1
CSVGLRFSSDTQYF
TGCAGCGTGGGACTCCGGTTCTCCTCAGATACGCAGTATTTT
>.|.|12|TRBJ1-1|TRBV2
CASSVSGAEAFF
TGTGCCAGCAGTGTATCCGGGGCTGAAGCTTTCTTT
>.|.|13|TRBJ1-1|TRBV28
CASSFWTNTEAFF
TGTGCCAGCAGTTTTTGGACAAACACTGAAGCTTTCTTT
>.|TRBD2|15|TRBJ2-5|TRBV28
CASSYRTSDQETQYF
TGTGCCAGCAGTTACAGGACTAGCGACCAAGAGACCCAGTACTTC
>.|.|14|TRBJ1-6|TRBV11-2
CASSLGRGNSPLHF
TGTGCCAGCAGCTTGGGCAGGGGTAATTCACCCCTCCACTTT
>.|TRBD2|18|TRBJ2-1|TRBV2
CASSPDPRLAGVYNEQFF
TGTGCCAGCAGTCCCGACCCCCGGCTAGCGGGGGTCTACAATGAGCAGTTCTTC
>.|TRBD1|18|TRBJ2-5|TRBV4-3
CASSQVVTGDQFQETQYF
TGCGCCAGCAGCCAAGTTGTGACAGGGGACCAATTCCAAGAGACCCAGTACTTC
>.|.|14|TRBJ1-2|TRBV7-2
CASSLGASNYGYTF
TGTGCCAGCAGCTTAGGGGCTTCCAACTATGGCTACACCTTC
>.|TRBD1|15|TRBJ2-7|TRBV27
CASRPGQGSSYEQYF
TGTGCCAGCAGGCCCGGACAGGGTTCCTCCTACGAGCAGTACTTC
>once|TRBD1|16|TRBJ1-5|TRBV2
CASSRDATGNNQPQHF
TGTGCCAGCAGCCGGGACGCGACAGGGAACAATCAGCCCCAGCATTTT
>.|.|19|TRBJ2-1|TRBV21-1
CASRKINGTSFSSYNEQFF
TGTGCCAGCAGAAAAATCAACGGGACTAGCTTTTCTTCCTACAATGAGCAGTTCTTC
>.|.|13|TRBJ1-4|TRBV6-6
CASSLNSNEKLFF
TGTGCCAGCAGTTTGAACAGTAATGAAAAACTGTTTTTT
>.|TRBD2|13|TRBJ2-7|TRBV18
CASSNSGTYEQYF
TGTGCCAGCTCTAATAGCGGGACCTACGAGCAGTACTTC
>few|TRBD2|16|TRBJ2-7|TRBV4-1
CASSQDTLAGTYEQYF
TGCGCCAGCAGCCAAGACACCCTAGCGGGAACCTACGAGCAGTACTTC
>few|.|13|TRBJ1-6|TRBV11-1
CASSSYMDSPLHF
TGTGCCAGCAGCTCGTACATGGATTCACCCCTCCACTTT
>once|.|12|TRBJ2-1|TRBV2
CASREDGVEQFF
TGTGCCAGCAGGGAGGATGGTGTTGAGCAGTTCTTC
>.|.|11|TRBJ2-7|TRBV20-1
CSARDSYEQYF
TGCAGTGCTAGAGACAGTTACGAGCAGTACTTC
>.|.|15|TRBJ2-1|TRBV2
CASSDYGPAGDEQFF
TGTGCCAGCTCAGACTATGGACCAGCCGGGGATGAGCAGTTCTTC
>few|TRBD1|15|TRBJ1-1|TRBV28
CASSLPDRVNTEAFF
TGTGCCAGCAGTCTCCCGGACAGGGTGAACACTGAAGCTTTCTTT
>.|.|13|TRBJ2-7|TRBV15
CATSREGGYEQYF
TGTGCCACCAGCAGAGAAGGGGGCTACGAGCAGTACTTC
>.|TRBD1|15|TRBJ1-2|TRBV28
CATGDRELFNYGYTF
TGTGCCACCGGGGACAGGGAATTGTTTAACTATGGCTACACCTTC
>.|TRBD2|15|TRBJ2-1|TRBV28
CASRTLAGGRDEQFF
TGTGCCAGCAGAACTCTAGCGGGAGGGCGGGATGAGCAGTTCTTC
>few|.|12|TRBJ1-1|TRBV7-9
CASVRENTEAFF
TGTGCCAGCGTCCGAGAGAACACTGAAGCTTTCTTT
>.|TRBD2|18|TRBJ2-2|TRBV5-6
CASSPGLAGPTNTGELFF
TGTGCCAGCAGCCCGGGACTAGCGGGACCAACGAACACCGGGGAGCTGTTTTTT
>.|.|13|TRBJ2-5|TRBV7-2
CASSLGLQETQYF
TGTGCCAGCAGCTTAGGACTTCAAGAGACCCAGTACTTC
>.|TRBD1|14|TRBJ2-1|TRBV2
CASSGQGDDNEQFF
TGTGCCAGCAGTGGACAGGGGGATGACAATGAGCAGTTCTTC
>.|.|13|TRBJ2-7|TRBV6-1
CASSARASYEQYF
TGTGCCAGCAGTGCCAGGGCGTCCTACGAGCAGTACTTC
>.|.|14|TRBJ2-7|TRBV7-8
CASSFGGRGGEQYF
TGTGCCAGCAGCTTTGGGGGCAGAGGGGGCGAGCAGTACTTC
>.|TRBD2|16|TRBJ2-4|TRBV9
CASSADRAGGLGIQYF
TGTGCCAGCAGCGCCGATAGGGCGGGGGGATTGGGCATTCAGTACTTC
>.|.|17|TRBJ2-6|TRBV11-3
CASSLGYREAGANVLTF
TGTGCCAGCAGCTTAGGATACAGGGAAGCTGGGGCCAACGTCCTGACTTTC
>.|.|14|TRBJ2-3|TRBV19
CASSIVRGGNTQYF
TGTGCCAGTAGTATAGTGAGGGGGGGGAATACGCAGTATTTT
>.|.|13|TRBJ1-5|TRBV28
CASSSEQAQPQHF
TGTGCCAGCAGTTCGGAACAGGCCCAGCCCCAGCATTTT
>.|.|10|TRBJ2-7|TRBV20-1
CSAGGYEQYF
TGCAGTGCAGGGGGCTACGAGCAGTACTTC
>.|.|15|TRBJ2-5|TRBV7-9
CASSLLGALSETQYF
TGTGCCAGCAGCTTATTGGGGGCGCTTTCAGAGACCCAGTACTTC
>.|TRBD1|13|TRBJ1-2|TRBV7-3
CASSLRTGGGYTF
TGTGCCAGCAGCTTAAGGACAGGGGGTGGCTACACCTTC
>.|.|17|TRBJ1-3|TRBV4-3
CASSQDLGQNSGNTIYF
TGCGCCAGCAGCCAAGATCTAGGACAGAACTCTGGAAACACCATATATTTT
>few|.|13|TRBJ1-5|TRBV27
CASSFTGFQPQHF
TGTGCCAGCAGTTTTACAGGGTTTCAGCCCCAGCATTTT
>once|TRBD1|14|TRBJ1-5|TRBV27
CASSSTGPRQPQHF
TGTGCCAGCAGCTCGACAGGGCCCAGACAGCCCCAGCATTTT
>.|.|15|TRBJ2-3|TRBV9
CASTTGPFSTDTQYF
TGTGCCAGCACCACAGGCCCCTTTAGCACAGATACGCAGTATTTT
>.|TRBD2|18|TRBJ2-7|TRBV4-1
CASSRTPFRLAGAYEQYF
TGCGCCAGCAGCCGCACCCCGTTCAGACTAGCGGGTGCCTACGAGCAGTACTTC
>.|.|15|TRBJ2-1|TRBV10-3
CAISEYGSSYNEQFF
TGTGCCATCAGTGAGTACGGGAGCTCCTACAATGAGCAGTTCTTC
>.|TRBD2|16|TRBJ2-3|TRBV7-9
CASRPSWREGIDTQYF
TGTGCCAGCAGGCCCTCGTGGCGGGAGGGGATAGATACGCAGTATTTT